Sequencing of this TCR beta chain was carried out in a study of blood T cell repertoires in COVID-19 (TCRdb year 2020). About the study as a whole: Samples covering the acute and convalescent phases of COVID-19 were provided by collaborators in the United States, Italy and Spain. The prospective study material was composed of cDNA or gDNA derived from T cells, B-cell-depleted T cells, or PBMCs. Deeply sampled blood TCRbeta repertoires from subjects exposed to, actively infected with, or recovered from COVID-19 were included in the dataset. A freely available public database, intended as a resource for researchers studying the immune response to SARS-CoV-2, is where the repertoires were released. HLA class I and class II types, where available, came from metadata supplied by the sample provider rather than from assay-based typing. Samples came from the ongoing ImmuneRACE study (first 160 participants) plus 1,254 subjects from 6 global collaborators. A de-identified subject ID, COVID-19 status, age in years and sex were almost always included in the sample metadata. Summary of the overall study and its limitations: The quantity of clinical and demographic metadata differed by source and by participant and was supplied without curation.

Whole blood was collected in K2EDTA tubes by collaborating institutions according to the institutions' own protocols. Collaborator samples were shipped for TCRbeta analysis as frozen whole blood, isolated PBMCs, or DNA extracted from either sample type. The immunoSEQ Assay, a bias-controlled multiplex PCR, was used to amplify TCRbeta CDR3 regions from genomic DNA. The paper's data handling went like this. The number of nucleated cells in each sample was estimated by amplification of reference gene primers within the assay. Sequence reads were collapsed and filtered to measure the absolute abundance of every unique TCRbeta CDR3 rearrangement. For each sample, productive Simpson clonality was calculated as the square root of Simpson's diversity index across productive rearrangements. TCRdb retrieved this table from immuneACCESS and kept in-frame rearrangements only. Not all clones are present; in checked studies, unresolved V genes account for under half, and no reason is known for the remainder. The V and J calls and clone size were taken over from that table, and D and trimming were inferred from the DNA. The sample records 100,000 to 150,000 clones, around 89% of which are singletons. Less than 20% of the sample comes from the top ten.

This clone has a handful of counts. The antigen this receptor binds is unknown. It has no much larger one-base neighbor in the sample; base qualities were not kept. Trimming removed 0 bases from V and 2 bases from J; the gene matches leave 4 bases unexplained. The CDR3 numbers 15 residues from cysteine through phenylalanine. Only CDR3 DNA is held: 45 bases, read in frame from base 1. The germline V gene sets CDR1 to SGDLS and CDR2 to YYNGEE. The sequence came from a middle-aged man with active or convalescent COVID-19. The V gene is TRBV9 and the J gene is TRBJ2-7; 8 bases in the junction line up with TRBD2. The sequenced material came from peripheral blood. CDR3 reads: CASSVDSGVPYEQYF. At the DNA level, the sequence is TGTGCCAGCAGCGTAGATAGCGGGGTCCCCTACGAGCAGTACTTC. Where the CDR3 stops, the reference TRBV9 and TRBJ2-7 genes take over; the full variable domain is DSGVTQTPKHLITATGQRVTLRCSPRSGDLSVYWYQQSLDQGLQFLIQYYNGEERAKGNILERFSAQQFPDLHSELNLSSLELGDSALYFCASSVDSGVPYEQYFGPGTRLTVT.